Here is one T cell receptor (beta chain) with its context. The data are from a study of blood T cell repertoires in COVID-19. In the study overall: Researchers got acute and convalescent COVID-19 samples from the United States, Italy and Spain. The cDNA or gDNA used as material had been derived from T cells, B-cell-depleted T cells, or PBMCs.

The CDR3 is made up of 12 amino acids. Germline lookup yields CDR1 LNHDA and CDR2 SQIVND (reference sequence). V lost 7 bases to trimming and J lost 7 bases, with 11 bases between them. Original processing notes: Amplification of reference gene primers provided the estimated nucleated cell counts. Libraries were prepared by immunoSEQ multiplex PCR; TCRdb keeps only in-frame clonotypes and omits some of them. That table furnishes V, J and clone size, whereas the DNA furnished D and trimming. The profile shows 60,000 to 90,000 clones, less than 85% of them singletons. The chain is built from TRBV19 and TRBJ1-5, with no clear D. The sample consisted of peripheral blood. This TCR derives from a man aged 55 to 69 with acute or convalescent COVID-19. CDR3 sequence (DNA): TGTGCCAGTAACCGGGGTGCGCAGCCCCAGCATTTT. This translates into CASNRGAQPQHF.